The present T cell receptor beta chain was sequenced within a study of T cell responses to AZD1222 COVID-19 vaccine. Germline V lookup: CDR1 SGHAT, CDR2 FQNNGV. Unmatched junction bases numbered 10, after V lost 4 bases and J lost 10 bases. The CDR3 sequence is 15 residues long. This table comes from immunoSEQ multiplex PCR, and its TCRdb copy is limited to in-frame clones, with some not included. The sample shows some 81,000 clones, about 86% of them seen only once. The clonotype was recovered from an adult who received the AZD1222 COVID-19 vaccine. The chain links TRBV11-2 to TRBJ1-6; TRBD1 matches at 7 bases. Sequenced here: peripheral blood, sampled 28 days after the second AZD1222 dose. The CDR3 region is CASSSRGGLESPLHF. In DNA form, the CDR3 reads TGTGCCAGCAGCTCCCGAGGGGGCTTGGAGTCACCCCTCCACTTT.